This entry concerns a single T cell receptor beta chain. These data originate in a study of cytomegalovirus exposure and HLA in healthy donors. V lost 3 bases, J lost 6 bases, and 12 bases stayed unmatched. This CDR3 is built from 16 residues. Looked up from germline, CDR1 is LNHDA and CDR2 is SQIVND (reference sequence). PCR was performed using 60 Vbeta and 13 Jbeta primers. Assay: immunoSEQ multiplex PCR; the TCRdb copy retains only in-frame clones and omits some. The profile shows 200,000 or so clones, roughly three quarters of them singletons. The specimen sequenced was PBMCs. The V call is TRBV19, the J call TRBJ2-7, with 9 bases aligning to TRBD1. This receptor was taken from a man over 45 in good health and CMV-seronegative. The CDR3 nucleotides are TGTGCCAGTAGTATGGGAGGGACAGGGAAGAGAGGCGAGCAGTACTTC. Its protein is CASSMGGTGKRGEQYF.